This TCR beta chain was sequenced in a study of blood T cell repertoires in COVID-19. Study details: Acute-phase and convalescent COVID-19 samples originated in the United States, Italy and Spain.

Germline CDR1 is MNHNS and CDR2 is SASEGT. The CDR3 is made up of 16 amino acids. After removal of 4 bases from V and 9 bases from J, the junction contained 16 bases not matched to a gene. This clone came up a few times. TCRdb's copy holds only in-frame clones and misses some; the assay was immunoSEQ multiplex PCR. The sample lists roughly 190,000 clones; around nine tenths were seen once. The clonotype was recovered from a man in his late teens or twenties with active or convalescent COVID-19. The specimen sequenced was peripheral blood. V is TRBV6-1 and J is TRBJ2-7; 9 positions match TRBD2. In nucleotides, the CDR3 is TGTGCCAGCAGTGGGGAGGGGCTAGCGGGACTAAGTTCGCAGTACTTC. This gives the protein CASSGEGLAGLSSQYF.